Presented here are 29 T cell receptor beta chains from one specimen sequenced in a study of T cell responses to AZD1222 COVID-19 vaccine. Sequencing was performed with immunoSEQ multiplex PCR; in TCRdb, only in-frame clones are kept and a portion is missing. The table includes approximately 24,000 clones, 88% detected once. The sequencing here drew on peripheral blood, taken 28 days after the second AZD1222 dose. These receptors were collected from an adult who received the AZD1222 COVID-19 vaccine.

The V gene is TRBV7-9, the J gene TRBJ1-4; D unresolved. The germline CDR1 and CDR2 sequences are SEHNR and FQNEAQ (reference sequence). V lost 1 base and J lost 0, with 6 bases in between. The CDR3 consists of 15 residues. The CDR3 region has the DNA TGTGCCAGCAGCTTAGACGGGACAACTAATGAAAAACTGTTTTTT. Translated: CASSLDGTTNEKLFF.

This clone came up once. The chain employs TRBV7-9 and TRBJ2-7; either TRBD1 or TRBD2 may fit D (5 bases each). Trimming removed 5 bases at V and 3 bases at J, with 17 bases between. CDR3 length equals 15 residues. CDR1 SEHNR and CDR2 FQNEAQ come from the germline V gene (reference sequence). The CDR3 DNA sequence: TGTGCCAGCAGCGGGGGAGCCAGGGTCCTCTACGAGCAGTACTTC. As protein: CASSGGARVLYEQYF.

This sequence joins TRBV12-5 and TRBJ1-2, with 7 bases aligning to TRBD1. CDR1 is LGHNT, CDR2 FRNRAP, per germline. J gave up 8 bases and V 5 bases, and 5 bases lay outside the gene matches. The CDR3 covers 12 residues. The CDR3 bases are TGTGCTAGTGGTGGGGACAGAGAAGGCTACACCTTC. Amino acids: CASGGDREGYTF.

The chain joins TRBV11-3 to TRBJ2-1, with TRBD1 matching 8 bases. The CDR3 covers 18 residues. With 2 bases clipped from V and 2 bases from J, the junction kept 11 bases outside the gene matches. Germline-derived CDR1 and CDR2 are SGHNT and YENEEA. The CDR3 DNA sequence: TGTGCCAGCAGCTTAAGTGGGCGGACAGGGAACCCCTACAATGAGCAGTTCTTC. This gives the protein CASSLSGRTGNPYNEQFF.

The V and J genes are TRBV10-3 and TRBJ1-5, with no clear D. V lost 10 bases and J 2 bases, leaving 12 bases between the germline ends. Germline values: CDR1 ENHRY, CDR2 SYGVKD. This CDR3 has 13 residues. The CDR3, as DNA: TGTGCCACCACCCACGATGGCAATCAGCCCCAGCATTTT. Protein: CATTHDGNQPQHF.

V usage is TRBV29-1 and J usage is TRBJ2-1; 12 bases are shared with TRBD1. The V segment lost 7 bases and the J segment 5 bases; nucleotides outside the gene matches: 6. The germline V gene has CDR1 SQVTM and CDR2 ANQGSEA. The CDR3 runs to 14 residues. CDR3: CSGRGTGGHNEQFF. CDR3 DNA: TGCAGCGGTAGGGGGACAGGGGGCCACAATGAGCAGTTCTTC.

The rearrangement joins TRBV18 to TRBJ1-4, with D maybe TRBD1 (6 bases). CDR3 length: 15 amino acids. Germline CDR1 reads KGHSH; CDR2 reads LQKENI. Trimming shortened V by 9 bases and J by 5 bases, and 19 bases separated the two germline ends. CDR3 loop: CASSNRVQGNEKLFF. The CDR3 DNA sequence: TGTGCCAGTTCCAACAGGGTCCAGGGGAATGAAAAACTGTTTTTT.

This sequence joins TRBV11-2 and TRBJ1-2; D is perhaps TRBD1 (5 bases). Trimming left V 7 bases short and J 9 bases short, with 18 bases between. This CDR3 region has 13 residues. CDR1 SGHAT and CDR2 FQNNGV come from the germline V gene. The CDR3 bases are TGTGCCAGCACCCGGTCGGCGGGGGGACGCTACACCTTC. It specifies CASTRSAGGRYTF.

The rearrangement uses TRBV4-2 and TRBJ1-4; 7 bases fit TRBD1. The CDR3 totals 16 residues. With V trimmed by 2 bases and J by 5 bases, 8 bases remained unmatched. CDR1 and CDR2 from the germline V gene are LGHNA and YNFKEQ. The DNA for the CDR3 is TGTGCCAGCAGCCAAAATGGAGGCAGGGGGAATGAAAAACTGTTTTTT. Translating it yields CASSQNGGRGNEKLFF.

The rearrangement uses TRBV2 and TRBJ2-1, with TRBD2 matching over 12 bases. This CDR3 has 18 amino acids. J gave up 0 bases and V 5 bases, and 8 bases lay outside the gene matches. Germline values: CDR1 SNHLY, CDR2 FYNNEI. This chain's CDR3 is CASSKGTSGPSSYNEQFF. Written as DNA, the CDR3 is TGTGCCAGCAGTAAAGGGACTAGCGGGCCGAGCTCCTACAATGAGCAGTTCTTC.

The V gene is TRBV7-8, the J gene TRBJ1-5; 9 nucleotides agree with TRBD1. CDR3 size: 16 residues. J lost 4 bases, V lost 5 bases, and 9 bases had no gene match. The V gene's germline CDR1 is SGHVS and CDR2 FQNEAQ. The CDR3 region has the DNA TGTGCCAGCAGCCCTCGACAGGGGGGAGGAAATCAGCCCCAGCATTTT. This translates into CASSPRQGGGNQPQHF. The entire variable domain, with the rest obtained from reference TRBV7-8 and TRBJ1-5, is as follows: GAGVSQSPRYKVAKRGQDVALRCDPISGHVSLFWYQQALGQGPEFLTYFQNEAQLDKSGLPSDRFFAERPEGSVSTLKIQRTQQEDSAVYLCASSPRQGGGNQPQHFGDGTRLSIL.

The V gene is TRBV20-1, the J gene TRBJ1-1; D gene ambiguous. V lost 3 bases, J lost 1 base, and 12 bases lay in between. The length of the CDR3 is 14 residues. The V gene's germline CDR1 is DFQATT and CDR2 SNEGSKA (reference sequence). The CDR3 nucleotides read TGCAGTGCTAGTCGTGGGCAGTCGAACACTGAAGCTTTCTTT. Its translation is CSASRGQSNTEAFF.

This chain joins TRBV2 and TRBJ1-2, with D tentatively TRBD1 (6 bases). The CDR3 is made up of 15 amino acids. V was trimmed by 4 bases and J by 7 bases, leaving 19 bases between them. The germline gives CDR1 SNHLY, CDR2 FYNNEI. CDR3 DNA sequence: TGTGCCAGCAGTGCGGACGGTGGGGGCGGTTCTGGCTACACCTTC. This gives the protein CASSADGGGGSGYTF.

The chain links TRBV18 to TRBJ1-2; D perhaps matches TRBD1 (5 bases). CDR1 and CDR2 from the germline V gene are KGHSH and LQKENI. V dropped 2 bases and J dropped 3 bases, with 10 bases sitting between them. This CDR3 has 14 amino acids. The CDR3: CASSPRGGYYGYTF. CDR3 DNA sequence: TGTGCCAGCTCACCAAGGGGCGGGTACTATGGCTACACCTTC.

The V and J genes are TRBV5-4 and TRBJ1-5; TRBD1 is a possible D gene (6 bases). Trimming stripped 4 bases from V and 3 bases from J, with 14 bases between. CDR1 is SGHNT and CDR2 is YYREEE in the germline V gene (reference sequence). The CDR3 is 15 amino acids. This chain's CDR3 is CASSTGAGANQPQHF. The CDR3 coding sequence is TGTGCCAGCAGCACCGGGGCAGGGGCCAATCAGCCCCAGCATTTT.

By proportion, this clone is medium-sized. The rearrangement links TRBV4-2 to TRBJ2-3, with TRBD2 matching over 10 bases. Germline V CDR1 and CDR2: LGHNA, YNFKEQ. Losses at the gene ends were 0 bases for V and 4 bases for J; bases not matched to a gene: 1. The CDR3 covers 15 residues. In nucleotides, the CDR3 is TGTGCCAGCAGCCAAGATAGCGGGGGGCCAGATACGCAGTATTTT. Encoded protein: CASSQDSGGPDTQYF.

The chain joins TRBV9 to TRBJ1-3; D unresolved. V was cut by 2 bases and J by 0 bases, with 6 bases left in between. The CDR3 consists of 14 residues. Per the germline V gene, CDR1 is SGDLS and CDR2 is YYNGEE. The CDR3 region has the DNA TGTGCCAGCAGCGTCCTTCCCTCTGGAAACACCATATATTTT. Its translation is CASSVLPSGNTIYF.

This chain uses TRBV24-1 with TRBJ2-7; tentative D call: TRBD1 (5 bases). Between the trimmed V and J ends, which lost 4 bases and 9 bases, there was a span of 18 bases. CDR3 length equals 14 residues. The germline V gene encodes CDR1 KGHDR and CDR2 SFDVKD. The CDR3 DNA sequence: TGTGCCACCAGTGACCCCGACAGACCCAATTGGCAGTACTTC. Encoded protein: CATSDPDRPNWQYF.

The gene calls are TRBV19 and TRBJ1-6; 8 nucleotides match TRBD1. The CDR3 is 16 amino acids. V shed 5 bases, J shed 9 bases, and the junction held 12 bases outside the gene matches. From germline, CDR1 is LNHDA and CDR2 SQIVND (reference sequence). CDR3 in amino acids: CASSRTTGVFSSPLHF. CDR3 bases: TGTGCCAGTAGTCGGACGACAGGGGTTTTCAGTTCACCCCTCCACTTT.

The chain is built from TRBV11-2 and TRBJ1-5; no firm D call. Germline V lookup: CDR1 SGHAT, CDR2 FQNNGV. The CDR3 runs 13 residues. Trimming stripped 4 bases from V and 8 bases from J, with 12 bases between. The CDR3 spells CASSCKGSEPQHF. CDR3 sequence (DNA): TGTGCCAGCAGCTGTAAGGGTTCTGAGCCCCAGCATTTT.

The chain uses TRBV7-8 and TRBJ2-1; 10 bases fit TRBD2. CDR3 length equals 15 residues. The V and J ends lost 2 bases and 5 bases, in that order; junction bases with no gene match: 3. The V gene's germline CDR1 is SGHVS and CDR2 FQNEAQ. The CDR3, as DNA: TGTGCCAGCAGCTTATCAGCGGGGGGGAACAATGAGCAGTTCTTC. Translating gives CASSLSAGGNNEQFF.

This chain connects TRBV11-2 to TRBJ2-7; D may be TRBD1 (6 bases). Germline CDR1 reads SGHAT; CDR2 reads FQNNGV. V lost 4 bases, J lost 4 bases, and 8 bases lay in between. This CDR3 is built from 12 residues. CDR3 sequence: CASSSQGYEQYF. In DNA, the CDR3 is TGTGCCAGCAGCTCACAGGGTTACGAGCAGTACTTC.

The chain joins TRBV3-1 (or the pseudogene TRBV3-2) to TRBJ1-3; no firm D call. The CDR3 totals 16 residues. Germline V gene lookup returns CDR1 LGHDT and CDR2 YNNKEL (reference sequence). Between the trimmed V and J ends, which lost 0 bases and 3 bases, there was a span of 12 bases. For the CDR3, the DNA is TGTGCCAGCAGCCAAGATTGGGGAGGGCGTGGAAACACCATATATTTT. Amino acids: CASSQDWGGRGNTIYF.

The chain links TRBV7-9 to TRBJ2-3, with TRBD2 identical over 9 bases. CDR3 length equals 17 residues. The germline CDR1 and CDR2 sequences are SEHNR and FQNEAQ (reference sequence). Unmatched junction bases numbered 13, after V lost 7 bases and J lost 2 bases. CDR3 loop: CASIVGPAGGLTDTQYF. In DNA, the CDR3 is TGTGCCAGCATCGTAGGGCCAGCGGGGGGACTCACAGATACGCAGTATTTT.

This clone was counted between two and nine times. The V gene is TRBV11-1, the J gene TRBJ2-7, with 7 positions matching TRBD2. Germline CDR1 and CDR2: SGHAT and FQDESV (reference sequence). This CDR3 is built from 13 residues. The junction had 7 bases not matched to a gene; V was cut back by 5 bases and J by 6 bases. The CDR3 sequence is CASSPGREGEQYF. DNA of the CDR3: TGTGCCAGCAGCCCGGGGAGGGAAGGCGAGCAGTACTTC.

This rearrangement joins TRBV5-1 to TRBJ2-1; unclear D gene. Trimming took 0 bases from V and 4 from J, leaving 17 bases between them. The CDR3 is 17 residues long. Germline V gives CDR1 SGHRS, CDR2 YFSETQ. As DNA, the CDR3 is TGCGCCAGCAGCTTGGACGGGCCGCGGACCCGGTACAATGAGCAGTTCTTC. It specifies CASSLDGPRTRYNEQFF.

In its sample, this clone was seen a few times. The chain combines TRBV7-2 with TRBJ2-7; D call uncertain. The CDR3 sequence is 14 residues long. The V and J ends lost 6 bases and 7 bases respectively, with 19 bases between them. CDR1 is SGHTA and CDR2 is FQGNSA in the germline V gene. The CDR3 region has the DNA TGTGCCAGCAGTTTTGGATTCTCTGGCGAGGAGCAGTACTTC. Its protein product is CASSFGFSGEEQYF.

The gene calls are TRBV18 and TRBJ2-7; D is possibly TRBD1 (6 bases). Trimming stripped 5 bases from V and 2 bases from J, with 10 bases between. Germline CDR1 and CDR2: KGHSH and LQKENI. This CDR3 spans 13 amino acids. The CDR3, as DNA: TGTGCCAGCTCATCCGGACAGACCTACGAGCAGTACTTC. Translating gives CASSSGQTYEQYF. Full variable domain (rest looked up from reference TRBV18 and TRBJ2-7): NAGVMQNPRHLVRRRGQEARLRCSPMKGHSHVYWYRQLPEEGLKFMVYLQKENIIDESGMPKERFSAEFPKEGPSILRIQQVVRGDSAAYFCASSSGQTYEQYFGPGTRLTVT.

The chain employs TRBV20-1 and TRBJ1-1; D is undetermined. The CDR3 loop spans 11 amino acids. Looked up from germline, CDR1 is DFQATT and CDR2 is SNEGSKA (reference sequence). The germline V and J ends were trimmed by 6 bases and 4 bases, with 9 bases remaining between them. The DNA for the CDR3 is TGCAGTGCCCGTTGGAGCACTGAAGCTTTCTTT. Protein product: CSARWSTEAFF.